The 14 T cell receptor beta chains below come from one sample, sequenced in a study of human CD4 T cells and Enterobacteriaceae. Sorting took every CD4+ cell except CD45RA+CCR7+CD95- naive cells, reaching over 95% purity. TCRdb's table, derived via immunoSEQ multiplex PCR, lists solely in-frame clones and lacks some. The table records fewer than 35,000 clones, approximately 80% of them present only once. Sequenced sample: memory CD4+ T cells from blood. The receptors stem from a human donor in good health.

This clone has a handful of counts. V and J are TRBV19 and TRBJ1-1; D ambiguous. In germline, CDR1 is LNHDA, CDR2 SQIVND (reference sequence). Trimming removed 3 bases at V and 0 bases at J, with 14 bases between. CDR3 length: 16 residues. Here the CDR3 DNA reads TGTGCCAGTAGTATTGGTATCGGGAACCTGAACACTGAAGCTTTCTTT. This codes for CASSIGIGNLNTEAFF.

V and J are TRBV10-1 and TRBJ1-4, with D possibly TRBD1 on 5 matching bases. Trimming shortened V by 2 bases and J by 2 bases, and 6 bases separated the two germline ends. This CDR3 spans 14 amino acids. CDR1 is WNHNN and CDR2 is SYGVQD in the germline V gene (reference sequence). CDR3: CASSEGTTNEKLFF. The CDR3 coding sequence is TGCGCCAGCAGTGAGGGGACCACTAATGAAAAACTGTTTTTT.

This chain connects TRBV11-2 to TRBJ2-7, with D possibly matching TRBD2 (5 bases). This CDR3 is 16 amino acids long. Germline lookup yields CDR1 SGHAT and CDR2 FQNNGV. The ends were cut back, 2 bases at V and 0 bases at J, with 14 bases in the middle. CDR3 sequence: CASSLYTSGSSYEQYF. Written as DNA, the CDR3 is TGTGCCAGCAGCTTATATACCAGCGGAAGCTCCTACGAGCAGTACTTC.

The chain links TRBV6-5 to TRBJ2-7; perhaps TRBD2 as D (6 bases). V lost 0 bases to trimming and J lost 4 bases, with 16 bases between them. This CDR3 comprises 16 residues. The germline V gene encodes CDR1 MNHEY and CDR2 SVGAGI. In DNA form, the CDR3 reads TGTGCCAGCAGTTACTCGATGTGGGAGGTCGGGTACGAGCAGTACTTC. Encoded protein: CASSYSMWEVGYEQYF.

The CDR3, as DNA: TGTGCCAGCAGCGGATGGGGGGGCGCAGCAAGGCAGTACTTC. Translating gives CASSGWGGAARQYF. The V gene is TRBV9, the J gene TRBJ2-7, with D tentatively TRBD2 (7 bases). Germline assignment: CDR1 SGDLS and CDR2 YYNGEE. The length of the CDR3 is 14 residues. V gave up 3 bases and J gave up 9 bases, with 19 bases separating them. Filled out from reference TRBV9 and TRBJ2-7, the complete variable domain reads DSGVTQTPKHLITATGQRVTLRCSPRSGDLSVYWYQQSLDQGLQFLIQYYNGEERAKGNILERFSAQQFPDLHSELNLSSLELGDSALYFCASSGWGGAARQYFGPGTRLTVT.

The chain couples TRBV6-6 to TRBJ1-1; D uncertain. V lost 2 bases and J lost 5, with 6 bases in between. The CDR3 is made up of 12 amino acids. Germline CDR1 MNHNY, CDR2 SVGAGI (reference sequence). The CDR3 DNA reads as TGTGCCAGCAGTTACGGGGAGACTGAAGCTTTCTTT. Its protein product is CASSYGETEAFF.

The DNA for the CDR3 is TGTGCCAGCAGCTCCTCCGTCTCTAACGAGCAGTACTTC. Translating it yields CASSSSVSNEQYF. The chain is built from TRBV7-2 and TRBJ2-7; the D is unclear. The V gene lost 4 bases and the J gene lost 5 bases, with 12 bases spanning the gap. CDR1 is SGHTA, CDR2 FQGNSA, per germline. The CDR3 has 13 amino acids.

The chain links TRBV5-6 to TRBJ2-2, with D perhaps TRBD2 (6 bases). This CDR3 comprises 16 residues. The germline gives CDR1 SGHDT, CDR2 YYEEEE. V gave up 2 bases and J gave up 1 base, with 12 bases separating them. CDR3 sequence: CASSFYGLQNTGELFF. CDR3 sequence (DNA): TGTGCCAGCAGCTTTTACGGACTACAGAACACCGGGGAGCTGTTTTTT.

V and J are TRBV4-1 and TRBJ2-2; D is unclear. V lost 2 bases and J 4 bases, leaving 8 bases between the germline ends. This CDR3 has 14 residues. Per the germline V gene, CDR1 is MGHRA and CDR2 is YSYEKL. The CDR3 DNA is TGCGCCAGCAGCCAACTTCCCGCCACCGGGGAGCTGTTTTTT. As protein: CASSQLPATGELFF.

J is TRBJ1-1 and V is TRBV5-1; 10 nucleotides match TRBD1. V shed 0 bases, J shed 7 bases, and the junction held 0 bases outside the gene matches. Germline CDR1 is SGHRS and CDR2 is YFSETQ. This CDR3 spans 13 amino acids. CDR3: CASSLGTGGEAFF. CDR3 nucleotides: TGCGCCAGCAGCTTGGGGACAGGGGGTGAAGCTTTCTTT.

The CDR3 DNA reads TGTGCCAGCAGTCCACAGGGGCCGGGCGAGCAGTACTTC. Translating it yields CASSPQGPGEQYF. V usage is TRBV6-6 and J usage is TRBJ2-7; TRBD1 matches 7 bases. J lost 6 bases, V lost 5 bases, and 7 bases had no gene match. This CDR3 spans 13 amino acids. Germline CDR1 reads MNHNY; CDR2 reads SVGAGI (reference sequence).

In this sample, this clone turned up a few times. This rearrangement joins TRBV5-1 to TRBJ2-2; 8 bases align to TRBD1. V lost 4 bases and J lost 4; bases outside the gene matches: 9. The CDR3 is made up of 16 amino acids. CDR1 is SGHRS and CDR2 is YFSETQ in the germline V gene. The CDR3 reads CASSEDGQGSTGELFF. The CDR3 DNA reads TGCGCCAGCAGCGAAGACGGACAGGGCTCCACCGGGGAGCTGTTTTTT.

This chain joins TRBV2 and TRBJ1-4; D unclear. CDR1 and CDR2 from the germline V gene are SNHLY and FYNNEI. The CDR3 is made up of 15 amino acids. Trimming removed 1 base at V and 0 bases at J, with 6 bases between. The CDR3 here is CASSEGKTTNEKLFF. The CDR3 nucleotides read TGTGCCAGCAGTGAAGGAAAAACAACTAATGAAAAACTGTTTTTT. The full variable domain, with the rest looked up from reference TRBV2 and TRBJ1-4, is EPEVTQTPSHQVTQMGQEVILRCVPISNHLYFYWYRQILGQKVEFLVSFYNNEISEKSEIFDDQFSVERPDGSNFTLKIRSTKLEDSAMYFCASSEGKTTNEKLFFGSGTQLSVL.

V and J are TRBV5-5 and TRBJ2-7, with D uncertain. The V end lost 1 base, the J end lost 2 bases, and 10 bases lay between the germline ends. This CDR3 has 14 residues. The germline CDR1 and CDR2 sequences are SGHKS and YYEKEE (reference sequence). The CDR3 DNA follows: TGTGCCAGCAGCTTGACCCTAACCCCCTACGAGCAGTACTTC. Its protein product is CASSLTLTPYEQYF.